The sequence of this T cell receptor (beta chain) was determined in a study of T cell clones after liver transplantation. About the study: A pre-transplant mixed lymphocyte reaction with TCRbeta sequencing defined graft-donor-reactive clones followed in post-transplant blood.

Generated by immunoSEQ multiplex PCR, the TCRdb table keeps only in-frame clones and is missing some. Here the sample spans over 90,000 clones, around 80% being singletons. This clone was observed a handful of times. The germline gives CDR1 SGHAT, CDR2 FQNNGV. The CDR3 loop spans 15 amino acids. V lost 2 bases to trimming and J lost 0 bases, with 10 bases between them. Sequences were derived from CD4+ T cells from blood, sampled around 48 months after liver transplant. This rearrangement joins TRBV11-2 to TRBJ2-5; D ambiguous. The TCR originated in a human patient who received a liver transplant. Some of the T cells might come from the graft donor. The CDR3 sequence is CASSLLLRDQETQYF. The CDR3 DNA reads TGTGCCAGCAGCTTACTACTCCGGGACCAAGAGACCCAGTACTTC.